The 32 T cell receptor beta chains given below trace back to one sample, sequenced in a study of blood T cells in healthy people across ages. A sample-barcoded 5' primer and a J-beta primer mix were used in a second PCR of about 6 to 11 cycles. TCRdb used MiXCR to reprocess the 5' RACE reads, holding one entry per CDR3 protein. This sample carries fewer than 2,000,000 distinct CDR3 sequences, roughly 32% of them seen once, and the ten largest clones take approximately 10%. Sequencing used blood. All receptors come from a woman in her thirties in good health.

This chain connects TRBV6-4 to TRBJ1-2, with D possibly TRBD1 on 5 matching bases. The germline gives CDR1 MRHNA, CDR2 SNTAGT. The CDR3 consists of 14 residues. Trimming removed 0 bases from V and 4 bases from J, with 9 bases in between. The chain's CDR3 is CASSDSRQSYGYTF. CDR3 coding DNA: TGTGCCAGCAGTGACTCGAGACAGTCCTATGGCTACACCTTC.

This clonotype was counted a few times. The chain uses TRBV2 and TRBJ2-7; perhaps TRBD1 as D (5 bases). The CDR3 extends over 11 amino acids. Germline V gene lookup returns CDR1 SNHLY and CDR2 FYNNEI. V lost 1 base and J lost 8, with 6 bases in between. The CDR3 DNA follows: TGTGCCAGCAGTGAAGAGGGGCAGCAGTACTTC. Amino acids: CASSEEGQQYF.

Concerning this clonotype itself: A much more abundant neighbour one base away suggests this may be a read error. This sequence joins TRBV10-3 and TRBJ1-5; possible D gene TRBD1, 6 bases. Germline lookup yields CDR1 ENHRY and CDR2 SYGVKD. Trimming pared 3 bases from V and 3 bases from J, leaving 9 bases between. The CDR3 runs to 14 residues. The CDR3 protein is CAISDAGHNQPQHF. The CDR3, as DNA: TGTGCCATCAGTGATGCGGGACACAATCAGCCCCAGCATTTT.

The chain carries TRBV20-1 and TRBJ1-3; 7 bases line up with TRBD1. The junction had 5 bases not matched to a gene; V was cut back by 0 bases and J by 0 bases. CDR1 is DFQATT and CDR2 is SNEGSKA in the germline V gene (reference sequence). The CDR3 has 16 residues. The CDR3 protein is CSARDGTVHSGNTIYF. CDR3 coding DNA: TGCAGTGCTAGAGATGGGACAGTCCACTCTGGAAACACCATATATTTT.

This clonotype was detected only a few times. The V and J genes are TRBV30 and TRBJ2-6; D is unclear. The CDR3 loop spans 14 amino acids. V dropped 4 bases and J dropped 0 bases, with 7 bases sitting between them. Germline CDR1 reads GTSNPN; CDR2 reads SVGIG (reference sequence). CDR3 protein: CAWTIVSGANVLTF. For the CDR3, the DNA is TGTGCCTGGACAATAGTCTCTGGGGCCAACGTCCTGACTTTC.

In DNA form, the CDR3 reads TGCGCCAGCGGAAGGGCAGTCAGTGGGGATAAAACAGATACGCAGTATTTT. Translated: CASGRAVSGDKTDTQYF. The chain carries TRBV5-1 and TRBJ2-3; D is uncertain. The CDR3 is 17 residues long. Germline loops: CDR1 SGHRS, CDR2 YFSETQ. With 7 bases removed from V and 3 bases from J, the gap between germline ends came to 24 bases.

This rearrangement joins TRBV20-1 to TRBJ1-2; D is unclear. V lost 0 bases to trimming and J lost 1 base, with 9 bases between them. The CDR3 extends over 14 amino acids. Germline-derived CDR1 and CDR2 are DFQATT and SNEGSKA (reference sequence). The CDR3 reads CSARDVRGNYGYTF. Written as DNA, the CDR3 is TGCAGTGCTAGAGATGTGCGGGGTAACTATGGCTACACCTTC.

The chain combines TRBV2 with TRBJ2-5, with 9 bases matching TRBD1. The CDR3 loop spans 16 amino acids. With V trimmed by 4 bases and J by 4 bases, 10 bases remained unmatched. Germline V lookup: CDR1 SNHLY, CDR2 FYNNEI. The CDR3 loop is CASSAGQGGGAETQYF. CDR3 DNA sequence: TGTGCCAGCAGTGCGGGACAGGGAGGTGGAGCAGAGACCCAGTACTTC. Together with reference TRBV2 and TRBJ2-5, the CDR3 gives the full variable domain: EPEVTQTPSHQVTQMGQEVILRCVPISNHLYFYWYRQILGQKVEFLVSFYNNEISEKSEIFDDQFSVERPDGSNFTLKIRSTKLEDSAMYFCASSAGQGGGAETQYFGPGTRLLVL.

This rearrangement joins TRBV7-8 to TRBJ1-1; no clear D gene. Germline V gene sequence: CDR1 SGHVS, CDR2 FQNEAQ. Between the trimmed V and J ends, which lost 6 bases and 4 bases, there was a span of 18 bases. The CDR3 runs 15 residues. The CDR3, as DNA: TGTGCCAGCAGACCTTTAAGTGAGAGGACCACTGAAGCTTTCTTT. Its translation is CASRPLSERTTEAFF.

The V and J genes are TRBV6-6 and TRBJ1-2; TRBD1 aligns across 9 bases. Trimming cost V 9 bases and J 7 bases; bases outside gene matches: 9. There are 13 residues in the CDR3. The V gene's germline CDR1 is MNHNY and CDR2 SVGAGI (reference sequence). CDR3 sequence (DNA): TGTGCCAGTACTGGAGGACAGGGGATTGGCTACACCTTC. Translating gives CASTGGQGIGYTF.

A note on this clonotype: One end of the junction does not line up with germline, which may come from a read error. This sequence joins TRBV12-3 or TRBV12-4 and TRBJ1-2; 7 bases fit TRBD1. The CDR3 sequence is 13 residues long. The DNA of the CDR3 is TGTGCCAGCAGACACGGGACAGCCTATGACTACACCTTC. It encodes CASRHGTAYDYTF.

This clonotype was detected only a few times. The rearrangement joins TRBV6-6 to TRBJ1-2; D is uncertain. The germline V gene encodes CDR1 MNHNY and CDR2 SVGAGI (reference sequence). Trimming took off 7 bases at V and 4 bases at J, with 10 bases between the two ends. The CDR3 is 12 residues long. CDR3 DNA: TGTGCCAGCACCGCAGGTAGCTATGGCTACACCTTC. Protein sequence: CASTAGSYGYTF.

This clonotype turned up a few times. The chain employs TRBV27 and TRBJ2-7; D not resolved. Trimming took off 0 bases at V and 0 bases at J, with 6 bases between the two ends. This CDR3 has 14 residues. Germline lookup yields CDR1 MNHEY and CDR2 SMNVEV (reference sequence). The CDR3 DNA sequence: TGTGCCAGCAGTTTATCGATGGGCTCCTACGAGCAGTACTTC. It translates to CASSLSMGSYEQYF.

This chain uses TRBV28 with TRBJ2-7, with 11 bases identical to TRBD1. Germline V gives CDR1 MDHEN, CDR2 SYDVKM. The junction had 8 bases not matched to a gene; V was cut back by 2 bases and J by 5 bases. This CDR3 contains 16 residues. The CDR3 region is CASSLPGTGGHHEQYF. CDR3 DNA sequence: TGTGCCAGCAGTTTACCGGGGACAGGGGGGCATCACGAGCAGTACTTC.

Only a few counts were recorded for this clonotype. The V call is TRBV5-1, the J call TRBJ2-1; 13 positions match TRBD2. Germline V gene lookup returns CDR1 SGHRS and CDR2 YFSETQ. CDR3 length equals 15 residues. Trimming removed 4 bases from V and 6 bases from J; junction bases left unmatched: 4. CDR3 residues: CASSVGTSGVNEQFF. CDR3 bases: TGCGCCAGCAGCGTTGGGACTAGCGGGGTCAATGAGCAGTTCTTC.

This clonotype was found a few times. The V and J genes are TRBV5-8 and TRBJ2-5; D gene unclear. The ends were cut back, 0 bases at V and 3 bases at J, with 9 bases in the middle. The CDR3 has 14 residues. Per germline, CDR1 SGHTS and CDR2 YDEGEE. The CDR3 sequence: CASSLVGRKETQYF. CDR3 coding DNA: TGTGCCAGCAGCTTGGTCGGCAGGAAAGAGACCCAGTACTTC.

Comments on this clonotype: A much larger clone is a single base away; this may be a read error. The V call is TRBV5-1, the J call TRBJ2-6; D is ambiguous. The CDR3 runs to 15 residues. Germline V lookup: CDR1 SGHRS, CDR2 YFSETQ. The DNA of the CDR3 is TGCGCCAACAGCCAGACGAGCTCTGGGGCCAACGTCCTGACTTTC. Its protein product is CANSQTSSGANVLTF.

This clonotype showed up just a few times. V gene TRBV7-8 combines with J gene TRBJ2-3; 7 nucleotides agree with TRBD2. J was trimmed by 2 bases and V by 6 bases; bases with no gene match: 23. Germline values: CDR1 SGHVS, CDR2 FQNEAQ. This CDR3 contains 20 residues. In DNA, the CDR3 is TGTGCCAGCAGTCGTCCTCTAGCGGTTCCCGTTTCTCGCGTCACAGATACGCAGTATTTT. Translating it yields CASSRPLAVPVSRVTDTQYF.

The chain joins TRBV30 to TRBJ2-7; no clear D. Germline V gene data show CDR1 as GTSNPN and CDR2 as SVGIG (reference sequence). Trimming took 1 base from V and 3 from J, leaving 19 bases between them. This CDR3 contains 16 residues. CDR3 in amino acids: CAWSDNTLEFGYEQYF. CDR3 nucleotide sequence: TGTGCCTGGAGTGACAACACCCTTGAGTTCGGCTACGAGCAGTACTTC.

V gene TRBV20-1 combines with J gene TRBJ1-5; D uncertain. The germline V and J ends were trimmed by 6 bases and 9 bases, with 21 bases remaining between them. The CDR3 is made up of 14 amino acids. Germline CDR1 is DFQATT and CDR2 is SNEGSKA (reference sequence). The CDR3 is CSARGPIGDPPQHF. DNA for the CDR3: TGCAGTGCCCGCGGCCCCATCGGGGATCCGCCCCAGCATTTT.

The CDR3 region is CASSQDPRYTSNEQFF. In DNA form, the CDR3 reads TGTGCCAGCAGCCAAGACCCCCGGTACACTTCGAATGAGCAGTTCTTC. The gene calls are TRBV14 and TRBJ2-1; D gene uncertain. Germline CDR1 is SGHDN and CDR2 is FVKESK. This CDR3 has 16 amino acids. With 0 bases removed from V and 7 bases from J, the gap between germline ends came to 16 bases.

V usage is TRBV15 and J usage is TRBJ1-2; TRBD1 is a possible D gene (5 bases). Trimming took off 5 bases at V and 0 bases at J, with 16 bases between the two ends. Germline CDR1 reads LNHNV; CDR2 reads YYDKDF (reference sequence). This CDR3 has 16 amino acids. CDR3 nucleotide sequence: TGTGCCACCAGCGCCGGCGGGGGGAGCTCTAACTATGGCTACACCTTC. It translates to CATSAGGGSSNYGYTF.

The chain has TRBV7-3 and TRBJ2-7; D possibly corresponds to TRBD1 (5 bases). Germline loops: CDR1 SGHTA, CDR2 FQGTGA. Trimming shortened V by 2 bases and J by 5 bases, and 10 bases separated the two germline ends. This CDR3 spans 13 amino acids. Here the CDR3 reads CASSLSGWDEQYF. The CDR3 bases are TGTGCCAGCAGCTTATCAGGGTGGGACGAGCAGTACTTC.

This clonotype was detected a few times. The rearrangement links TRBV15 to TRBJ1-2; D uncertain. Germline V CDR1 and CDR2: LNHNV, YYDKDF (reference sequence). The CDR3 is made up of 15 amino acids. Trimming cost V 0 bases and J 2 bases, with 10 bases left between them. The CDR3 nucleotides read TGTGCCACCAGCAGAGATTTCCCCAGCAACTATGGCTACACCTTC. Translating it yields CATSRDFPSNYGYTF.

The CDR3 reads CASSQLGSGSNQPQHF. The CDR3 region has the DNA TGCGCCAGCAGCCAATTAGGCTCAGGGAGCAATCAGCCCCAGCATTTT. V and J are TRBV4-1 and TRBJ1-5; possibly TRBD1 for D (5 bases). Germline CDR1 is MGHRA and CDR2 is YSYEKL. V lost 2 bases and J 1 base, leaving 12 bases between the germline ends. The CDR3 loop spans 16 amino acids.

On this clonotype itself: A much larger clone sits a single nucleotide away, making a read error possible. In this CDR3 the conserved last residue, phenylalanine or tryptophan, is missing, so a read error is likely. The V call is TRBV20-1, the J call TRBJ2-5, with D possibly matching TRBD2 (5 bases). Germline loops: CDR1 DFQATT, CDR2 SNEGSKA (reference sequence). The V end lost 0 bases, the J end lost 4 bases, and 12 bases lay between the germline ends. This CDR3 is built from 14 residues. In DNA, the CDR3 is TGCAGTGCTAGAGACCCTAGAAGCGGAGAGACCCAGTACGTC. This encodes CSARDPRSGETQYV.

CDR3 nucleotide sequence: TGTGCCAGCACCCCCTCCCGACAGGGAAACAACACTGAAGCTTTCTTT. Translation: CASTPSRQGNNTEAFF. The chain combines TRBV6-2 or TRBV6-3 with TRBJ1-1; 7 positions match TRBD1. This CDR3 contains 16 residues. The germline V gene has CDR1 MNHEY and CDR2 SVGEGT. J gave up 2 bases and V 7 bases, and 13 bases lay outside the gene matches.

This clonotype is a singleton in its sample. This chain links TRBV2 with TRBJ1-5; D may be TRBD1 (5 bases). Germline CDR1 and CDR2: SNHLY and FYNNEI. CDR3 length: 15 amino acids. V was clipped by 7 bases and J by 5 bases, with 18 bases between them. The CDR3 bases are TGTGCCAGCACCTCTGAGGCAGGGCGTTATCAGCCCCAGCATTTT. Encoded protein: CASTSEAGRYQPQHF. Complete variable domain (other parts from reference TRBV2 and TRBJ1-5): EPEVTQTPSHQVTQMGQEVILRCVPISNHLYFYWYRQILGQKVEFLVSFYNNEISEKSEIFDDQFSVERPDGSNFTLKIRSTKLEDSAMYFCASTSEAGRYQPQHFGDGTRLSIL.

The chain couples TRBV6-5 to TRBJ2-7, with a tentative D call TRBD2 (7 bases). CDR1 is MNHEY and CDR2 is SVGAGI in the germline V gene. The V gene lost 3 bases and the J gene lost 3 bases, with 18 bases spanning the gap. The CDR3 consists of 16 residues. The CDR3 is CASSYLVLGGVYEQYF. The DNA for the CDR3 is TGTGCCAGCAGTTATTTGGTCTTAGGGGGGGTCTACGAGCAGTACTTC.

As regards this clonotype: This may stem from a read error, because a much larger clone lies one nucleotide away. V and J are TRBV5-1 and TRBJ2-7, with D possibly TRBD1 on 5 matching bases. The CDR3 sequence is 13 residues long. CDR1 SGHRS and CDR2 YFSETQ come from the germline V gene. V lost 2 bases to trimming and J lost 9 bases, with 15 bases between them. The CDR3 loop reads CASSFGPTGGQYF. CDR3 nucleotides: TGCGCCAGCAGCTTCGGGCCTACAGGCGGGCAGTACTTC.

This clonotype has more than one count but fewer than ten. The chain is built from TRBV19 and TRBJ1-2; 9 bases line up with TRBD1. This CDR3 comprises 14 residues. Germline V gene sequence: CDR1 LNHDA, CDR2 SQIVND (reference sequence). After removal of 7 bases from V and 8 bases from J, the junction contained 11 bases not matched to a gene. CDR3 amino acids: CASMGQGYLYGYTF. CDR3 coding DNA: TGTGCCAGTATGGGACAGGGTTATCTCTACGGCTACACCTTC.

Concerning this clonotype: The junction does not match germline at one end; this may be a read error. The chain has TRBV24-1 and TRBJ1-2; a weak D match, TRBD1 (5 bases). Germline CDR1 is KGHDR and CDR2 is SFDVKD. The CDR3 runs to 15 residues. The CDR3 spells CATSDVSGRASGCTF. In DNA form, the CDR3 reads TGTGCCACCAGTGATGTATCGGGACGGGCGAGTGGCTGCACCTTC.